The next 29 T cell receptor beta chains were all read from a single sample in a study of OX40 agonist ivuxolimab in advanced cancers. TCRdb's copy holds only in-frame clones and misses some; the assay was immunoSEQ multiplex PCR. The sample has 30,000 to 45,000 clones; around 90% are singletons. Sequencing used CD4+ or CD8+ T cells sorted from blood, obtained in a trial of the OX40 agonist ivuxolimab. The receptor set was obtained from an adult with an advanced solid tumor such as melanoma, head and neck, liver or kidney cancer.

The chain joins TRBV19 to TRBJ2-3, with TRBD1 matching 8 bases. After removal of 4 bases from V and 5 bases from J, the junction contained 11 bases not matched to a gene. The germline CDR1 and CDR2 sequences are LNHDA and SQIVND (reference sequence). The CDR3 is 16 residues long. The CDR3 protein is CASSRTSQGAKDTQYF. In DNA form, the CDR3 reads TGTGCCAGTAGTAGGACGTCCCAGGGGGCGAAAGATACGCAGTATTTT. Using reference TRBV19 and TRBJ2-3 for the parts outside the CDR3, the full variable domain is DGGITQSPKYLFRKEGQNVTLSCEQNLNHDAMYWYRQDPGQGLRLIYYSQIVNDFQKGDIAEGYSVSREKKESFPLTVTSAQKNPTAFYLCASSRTSQGAKDTQYFGPGTRLTVL.

The chain has TRBV18 and TRBJ2-2, with a possible D match to TRBD1 (6 bases). The CDR3 runs to 15 residues. V gave up 1 base and J gave up 1 base, with 7 bases separating them. CDR1 is KGHSH, CDR2 LQKENI, per germline. The CDR3 region is CASSPRQENTGELFF. The DNA of the CDR3 is TGTGCCAGCTCACCACGACAGGAGAACACCGGGGAGCTGTTTTTT.

This clone appeared once. The V gene is TRBV7-9, the J gene TRBJ2-2; possibly TRBD1 for D (5 bases). V was pared by 5 bases and J by 1 base, with 14 bases between. This CDR3 region has 16 residues. Germline-derived CDR1 and CDR2 are SEHNR and FQNEAQ (reference sequence). The CDR3 protein is CASSDRYFQNTGELFF. DNA for the CDR3: TGTGCCAGCAGCGACAGATATTTCCAGAACACCGGGGAGCTGTTTTTT. The variable domain in full, with the rest retrieved from reference TRBV7-9 and TRBJ2-2, is DTGVSQNPRHKITKRGQNVTFRCDPISEHNRLYWYRQTLGQGPEFLTYFQNEAQLEKSRLLSDRFSAERPKGSFSTLEIQRTEQGDSAMYLCASSDRYFQNTGELFFGEGSRLTVL.

V usage is TRBV2 and J usage is TRBJ1-2; D unresolved. There are 11 residues in the CDR3. Deletions cut 7 bases from V and 4 bases from J, with 7 bases between. The germline V gene encodes CDR1 SNHLY and CDR2 FYNNEI. The CDR3 nucleotides are TGTGCCAGCACCCCGTTCTATGGCTACACCTTC. It specifies CASTPFYGYTF.

The chain uses TRBV4-1 and TRBJ2-7; D gene unclear. The germline V and J ends were trimmed by 3 bases and 1 base, with 7 bases remaining between them. This CDR3 comprises 13 residues. Germline V gene sequence: CDR1 MGHRA, CDR2 YSYEKL. The CDR3 reads CASSHTESYEQYF. Written as DNA, the CDR3 is TGCGCCAGCAGCCATACAGAGTCCTACGAGCAGTACTTC.

The chain joins TRBV19 to TRBJ1-1, with 8 bases fitting TRBD1. Losses at the gene ends were 7 bases for V and 1 base for J; bases not matched to a gene: 8. Germline V gene data show CDR1 as LNHDA and CDR2 as SQIVND (reference sequence). CDR3 length equals 15 residues. CDR3 in amino acids: CASISRDRPNTEAFF. As DNA, the CDR3 is TGTGCCAGTATTTCCCGGGACAGGCCGAACACTGAAGCTTTCTTT.

This clone was counted a single time. The chain couples TRBV28 to TRBJ1-1; 9 bases match TRBD1. With 9 bases clipped from V and 1 base from J, the junction kept 9 bases outside the gene matches. The length of the CDR3 is 15 residues. Germline V gene data show CDR1 as MDHEN and CDR2 as SYDVKM. CDR3 loop: CASSQGATGNTEAFF. Written as DNA, the CDR3 is TGTGCCAGTTCACAGGGGGCAACCGGGAACACTGAAGCTTTCTTT.

This chain connects TRBV30 to TRBJ1-4; D is ambiguous. The CDR3 sequence is 10 residues long. Germline CDR1 GTSNPN, CDR2 SVGIG (reference sequence). The V end was cut by 8 bases, the J end by 8 bases, with 9 bases between. The CDR3 reads CAATREKLFF. Here the CDR3 DNA reads TGTGCCGCAACCCGGGAAAAACTGTTTTTT. The full variable domain, with the rest looked up from reference TRBV30 and TRBJ1-4, is SQTIHQWPATLVQPVGSPLSLECTVEGTSNPNLYWYRQAAGRGLQLLFYSVGIGQISSEVPQNLSASRPQDRQFILSSKKLLLSDSGFYLCAATREKLFFGSGTQLSVL.

The rearrangement uses TRBV29-1 and TRBJ2-1; D may correspond to TRBD1 or TRBD2 (5 bases each). Germline lookup yields CDR1 SQVTM and CDR2 ANQGSEA. V was clipped by 4 bases and J by 9 bases, with 7 bases between them. This CDR3 spans 10 amino acids. The CDR3 DNA sequence: TGCAGCGTTGGGGGGACTGAGCAGTTCTTC. Its protein product is CSVGGTEQFF.

This CDR3 is CSASDRYEQYF. CDR3 in DNA: TGCAGTGCTTCCGACAGATACGAGCAGTACTTC. The rearrangement joins TRBV20-1 to TRBJ2-7; D perhaps matches TRBD1 (5 bases). V was cut by 5 bases and J by 4 bases, with 9 bases left in between. This CDR3 is built from 11 residues. Germline V CDR1 and CDR2: DFQATT, SNEGSKA (reference sequence).

This rearrangement joins TRBV28 to TRBJ2-7; 9 bases match TRBD1. The CDR3 extends over 15 amino acids. Germline V gene lookup returns CDR1 MDHEN and CDR2 SYDVKM. Germline trimming cut 5 bases from V and 0 bases from J; bases unmatched to any gene: 5. CDR3: CASSIDRGDSYEQYF. CDR3 coding DNA: TGTGCCAGCAGTATCGACAGGGGGGACTCCTACGAGCAGTACTTC.

V gene TRBV6-5 combines with J gene TRBJ2-5, with 9 nucleotides matching TRBD1. Germline trimming cut 7 bases from V and 6 bases from J; bases unmatched to any gene: 3. Germline CDR1 is MNHEY and CDR2 is SVGAGI. CDR3 size: 12 residues. CDR3 nucleotide sequence: TGTGCCAGCACCGGACAGGGGAAGACCCAGTACTTC. This codes for CASTGQGKTQYF.

The chain recombines TRBV15 with TRBJ2-1; 9 bases map to TRBD1. The CDR3 runs to 16 residues. V trimming: 2 bases; J trimming: 3 bases; junction bases outside the gene matches: 5. Germline CDR1 LNHNV, CDR2 YYDKDF (reference sequence). CDR3: CATSRSGTGSYNEQFF. CDR3 coding DNA: TGTGCCACCAGCAGAAGTGGGACAGGGAGCTACAATGAGCAGTTCTTC. The full variable domain, rest sourced from reference TRBV15 and TRBJ2-1, is DAMVIQNPRYQVTQFGKPVTLSCSQTLNHNVMYWYQQKSSQAPKLLFHYYDKDFNNEADTPDNFQSRRPNTSFCFLDIRSPGLGDTAMYLCATSRSGTGSYNEQFFGPGTRLTVL.

This chain links TRBV5-3 with TRBJ2-3, with a possible D match to TRBD2 (5 bases). TRBV5-3 is an open reading frame, and its role is uncertain. CDR3 length: 18 residues. V dropped 4 bases and J dropped 0 bases, with 21 bases sitting between them. The CDR3 nucleotides read TGTGCCAGAAGCCCCTATCGGGGTCCGGGCTCTAGCACAGATACGCAGTATTTT. It encodes CARSPYRGPGSSTDTQYF.

The chain carries TRBV27 and TRBJ2-7, with 10 bases lining up with TRBD1. The CDR3 totals 14 residues. Per the germline V gene, CDR1 is MNHEY and CDR2 is SMNVEV (reference sequence). Unmatched junction bases numbered 0, after V lost 2 bases and J lost 2 bases. The CDR3 reads CASSLDRGPYEQYF. DNA of the CDR3: TGTGCCAGCAGTTTAGACAGGGGGCCCTACGAGCAGTACTTC.

In its sample, this clone was seen a few times. This sequence joins TRBV7-9 and TRBJ2-7; TRBD2 is a possible D gene (5 bases). The CDR3 is made up of 12 amino acids. The V end was cut by 8 bases, the J end by 6 bases, with 14 bases between. Germline loops: CDR1 SEHNR, CDR2 FQNEAQ (reference sequence). This CDR3 is CASEGFRGEQYF. The CDR3 DNA follows: TGTGCCAGCGAAGGGTTTCGGGGCGAGCAGTACTTC. Full variable domain (remainder filled in from reference TRBV7-9 and TRBJ2-7): DTGVSQNPRHKITKRGQNVTFRCDPISEHNRLYWYRQTLGQGPEFLTYFQNEAQLEKSRLLSDRFSAERPKGSFSTLEIQRTEQGDSAMYLCASEGFRGEQYFGPGTRLTVT.

The V and J genes are TRBV5-5 and TRBJ2-7, with a tentative D call TRBD1 (6 bases). The germline CDR1 and CDR2 sequences are SGHKS and YYEKEE (reference sequence). The ends were cut back, 0 bases at V and 2 bases at J, with 15 bases in the middle. CDR3 length equals 16 residues. The CDR3 sequence is CASSLGPRGKAYEQYF. The CDR3 DNA follows: TGTGCCAGCAGCTTGGGACCCAGGGGAAAGGCCTACGAGCAGTACTTC.

This chain connects TRBV7-2 to TRBJ1-5, with D possibly matching TRBD1 (5 bases). The germline V gene has CDR1 SGHTA and CDR2 FQGNSA. The CDR3 length is 14 residues. V shed 3 bases and J shed 5 bases, with 11 bases lying between them. The CDR3 bases are TGTGCCAGCAGCTTGGGACGGACCTATCAGCCCCAGCATTTT. Translating it yields CASSLGRTYQPQHF.

The chain is built from TRBV19 and TRBJ2-3, with 10 bases identical to TRBD2. Germline loops: CDR1 LNHDA, CDR2 SQIVND (reference sequence). V trimming: 5 bases; J trimming: 5 bases; junction bases outside the gene matches: 10. This CDR3 spans 16 amino acids. CDR3 in amino acids: CASSASSGRKVDTQYF. For the CDR3, the DNA is TGTGCCAGTAGTGCCTCTAGCGGGAGAAAGGTAGATACGCAGTATTTT. Variable domain in full (rest from reference TRBV19 and TRBJ2-3): DGGITQSPKYLFRKEGQNVTLSCEQNLNHDAMYWYRQDPGQGLRLIYYSQIVNDFQKGDIAEGYSVSREKKESFPLTVTSAQKNPTAFYLCASSASSGRKVDTQYFGPGTRLTVL.

The chain is built from TRBV4-1 and TRBJ1-6; D uncertain. Germline values: CDR1 MGHRA, CDR2 YSYEKL. This CDR3 comprises 17 residues. V was pared by 4 bases and J by 5 bases, with 18 bases between. CDR3 loop: CASSPYGRAVDNSPLHF. The CDR3 bases are TGCGCCAGCAGCCCTTACGGGCGGGCAGTAGATAATTCACCCCTCCACTTT.

The rearrangement joins TRBV5-1 to TRBJ2-4, with 16 bases lining up with TRBD2. The CDR3 sequence is 16 residues long. Germline trimming cut 5 bases from V and 8 bases from J; bases unmatched to any gene: 7. In germline, CDR1 is SGHRS, CDR2 YFSETQ. The CDR3 nucleotides are TGCGCCAGCAGGGACGGGACTAGCGGGAGGGCGGACATTCAGTACTTC. This sequence encodes CASRDGTSGRADIQYF. The variable domain in full, with the rest retrieved from reference TRBV5-1 and TRBJ2-4, is KAGVTQTPRYLIKTRGQQVTLSCSPISGHRSVSWYQQTPGQGLQFLFEYFSETQRNKGNFPGRFSGRQFSNSRSEMNVSTLELGDSALYLCASRDGTSGRADIQYFGAGTRLSVL.

The count of this clone is one. The chain uses TRBV5-1 and TRBJ1-1, with 10 bases lining up with TRBD1. The germline V gene encodes CDR1 SGHRS and CDR2 YFSETQ. V lost 0 bases, J lost 1 base, and 6 bases stayed unmatched. CDR3 length: 17 residues. Here the CDR3 DNA reads TGCGCCAGCAGCTTGGCCGGGACAGGGGTTGGGAACACTGAAGCTTTCTTT. It yields the protein CASSLAGTGVGNTEAFF.

CDR3 DNA sequence: TGCGCCAGCAGCCAATTAGCCCCCAGGGGGCCAAGGGTAGCAGATACGCAGTATTTT. Its translation: CASSQLAPRGPRVADTQYF. This chain joins TRBV4-1 and TRBJ2-3; 8 bases align to TRBD1. The ends lost 2 bases at V and 4 bases at J; junction bases unmatched: 17. Germline CDR1 MGHRA, CDR2 YSYEKL. The CDR3 sequence is 19 residues long.

This sequence joins TRBV27 and TRBJ1-5; weak D call: TRBD1 (6 bases). V dropped 5 bases and J dropped 3 bases, with 20 bases sitting between them. CDR1 and CDR2 (germline): MNHEY, SMNVEV (reference sequence). This CDR3 has 17 residues. The CDR3 sequence is CASSPFWDIGANQPQHF. The CDR3, as DNA: TGTGCCAGCAGTCCATTCTGGGACATCGGGGCCAATCAGCCCCAGCATTTT.

This clone was counted a single time. The chain couples TRBV11-2 to TRBJ1-5; D might be TRBD1 (6 bases). Looked up from germline, CDR1 is SGHAT and CDR2 is FQNNGV. This CDR3 has 14 residues. Trimming took 2 bases from V and 6 from J, leaving 11 bases between them. In DNA, the CDR3 is TGTGCCAGCAGCTTAAGCCAGGGGCCTCAGCCCCAGCATTTT. This sequence encodes CASSLSQGPQPQHF.

The rearrangement uses TRBV5-6 and TRBJ2-1; D is ambiguous. V was shortened by 4 bases and J by 6 bases, with 17 bases between the two germline ends. The CDR3 spans 15 residues. CDR1 is SGHDT and CDR2 is YYEEEE in the germline V gene. CDR3 sequence reads: CASSPKGGDRNEQFF. The CDR3 region has the DNA TGTGCCAGCAGCCCAAAAGGTGGGGATCGCAATGAGCAGTTCTTC.

V is TRBV18 and J is TRBJ2-5; possible D gene TRBD1, 7 bases. The germline V gene encodes CDR1 KGHSH and CDR2 LQKENI. The CDR3 is made up of 14 amino acids. The ends were cut back, 5 bases at V and 4 bases at J, with 14 bases in the middle. This chain's CDR3 is CASSTGVGRETQYF. The CDR3 DNA reads as TGTGCCAGCTCAACAGGGGTCGGGAGAGAGACCCAGTACTTC. The complete variable domain, with remaining parts taken from reference TRBV18 and TRBJ2-5, reads NAGVMQNPRHLVRRRGQEARLRCSPMKGHSHVYWYRQLPEEGLKFMVYLQKENIIDESGMPKERFSAEFPKEGPSILRIQQVVRGDSAAYFCASSTGVGRETQYFGPGTRLLVL.

The CDR3 region is CASSERRQTLRTDTQYF. The CDR3 bases are TGTGCCAGCAGTGAGCGGAGACAGACTCTTCGCACAGATACGCAGTATTTT. The gene calls are TRBV6-1 and TRBJ2-3; tentative D call: TRBD1 (5 bases). CDR1 and CDR2 (germline): MNHNS, SASEGT. The CDR3 totals 17 residues. Trimming stripped 3 bases from V and 1 base from J, with 17 bases between.

This chain connects TRBV15 to TRBJ1-2, with a weak D call TRBD1 (5 bases). Germline V gene lookup returns CDR1 LNHNV and CDR2 YYDKDF (reference sequence). This CDR3 is built from 15 residues. V lost 0 bases and J lost 4, with 12 bases in between. DNA of the CDR3: TGTGCCACCAGCAGAGAGGGGGGACTCGGCTATGGCTACACCTTC. This encodes CATSREGGLGYGYTF.